This T cell receptor beta chain was identified during a study of cytomegalovirus exposure and HLA in healthy donors. The CDR3 has 14 residues. V gave up 2 bases and J gave up 0 bases, with 7 bases separating them. Germline CDR1 and CDR2: MNHEY and SVGAGI. PCR primers comprised 60 Vbeta and 13 Jbeta primers. The protocol was immunoSEQ multiplex PCR, while the TCRdb copy is restricted to in-frame clones and leaves out a portion. The sample lists around 100,000 clones; less than 85% were seen once. What was sequenced was PBMCs. The TCR sequence derives from a man between 18 and 35 years old in good health and CMV-seronegative. V usage is TRBV6-5 and J usage is TRBJ1-1; D is undetermined. The CDR3 reads CASSYGQMNTEAFF. CDR3 nucleotides: TGTGCCAGCAGTTACGGGCAAATGAACACTGAAGCTTTCTTT.